Sequencing of this T cell receptor (beta chain) was carried out in a study of cytomegalovirus exposure and HLA in healthy donors. Study findings and constraints: The analysis excluded some indistinguishable V segments, including TRBV6-2 and TRBV6-3. In a later analysis, HLA-associated TCR beta chains were more clonally expanded than equally common others.

This CDR3 contains 16 residues. In germline, CDR1 is SGHAT, CDR2 FQNNGV. V trimming: 1 base; J trimming: 4 bases; junction bases outside the gene matches: 6. Worth noting for this clone: The antigen is unknown.

Both 60 Vbeta primers and 13 Jbeta primers went into the PCR. Profiled with immunoSEQ multiplex PCR; TCRdb holds only in-frame clones, not every one. The data show about 160,000 clones, about three quarters seen once. Sequencing used PBMCs. This clonotype was obtained from a woman aged 50 to 65 in good health and CMV-seropositive. The chain recombines TRBV11-2 with TRBJ2-1; 8 nucleotides agree with TRBD1. As DNA, the CDR3 is TGTGCCAGCAGCTTAGGAAGGCAGGGGGCTTACAATGAGCAGTTCTTC. Its protein is CASSLGRQGAYNEQFF.